Listed below are T cell receptor beta chains from one sample, sequenced in a study of OX40 agonist ivuxolimab in advanced cancers. Profiled with immunoSEQ multiplex PCR; TCRdb holds only in-frame clones, not every one. The profile shows tens of thousands of clones, 81% of them singletons. Sequences were derived from CD4+ or CD8+ T cells sorted from blood, sampled in a trial of the OX40 agonist ivuxolimab. These receptors all stem from an adult with an advanced solid tumor such as melanoma, head and neck, liver or kidney cancer. CDR3s include the opening cysteine and the closing phenylalanine or tryptophan. A D gene is named only where the DNA matches it firmly. Size values are once, few and many counts, or a class for expanded clones, and some rows have none.

j_call clone_size cdr3_length v_call d_call cdr3_aa cdr3_nt
TRBJ2-7 - 16 TRBV7-3 - CASSQSGGVFPYEQYF TGTGCCAGCAGTCAATCAGGGGGGGTATTTCCCTACGAGCAGTACTTC
TRBJ1-3 - 17 TRBV15 - CATSRDFTGNSGNTIYF TGTGCCACCAGCAGAGATTTTACGGGGAACTCTGGAAACACCATATATTTT
TRBJ2-6 - 15 TRBV7-6 - CASSLALSGANVLTF TGTGCCAGCAGCTTAGCGCTATCTGGGGCCAACGTCCTGACTTTC
TRBJ1-6 - 13 TRBV11-3 - CASSPGAISPLHF TGTGCCAGCAGCCCTGGGGCGATTTCACCCCTCCACTTT
TRBJ2-3 - 12 TRBV11-3 - CASSSDLDTQYF TGTGCCAGCAGCTCAGACTTGGATACGCAGTATTTT
TRBJ2-3 - 15 TRBV18 - CASSTPLSRSDTQYF TGTGCCAGCTCAACCCCGCTTAGTAGGTCAGATACGCAGTATTTT
TRBJ2-3 - 15 TRBV6-6 TRBD1 CASRPRDRGGDTQYF TGTGCCAGCAGACCCAGGGACAGGGGGGGAGATACGCAGTATTTT
TRBJ2-7 - 13 TRBV6-5 - CASSYRESYEQYF TGTGCCAGCAGTTACAGGGAGTCCTACGAGCAGTACTTC
TRBJ2-5 - 14 TRBV5-1 - CASSLSGGGETQYF TGCGCCAGCAGCTTGAGTGGGGGTGGAGAGACCCAGTACTTC
TRBJ2-7 - 15 TRBV19 TRBD1 CASRLRTGPSYEQYF TGTGCCAGTAGGCTTAGGACAGGGCCGTCCTACGAGCAGTACTTC
TRBJ2-3 - 15 TRBV5-8 TRBD2 CASSSSGGLTDTQYF TGTGCCAGCAGCTCTAGCGGGGGGCTCACAGATACGCAGTATTTT
TRBJ1-1 - 13 TRBV7-7 - CASSQAGDTEAFF TGTGCCAGCAGCCAAGCGGGGGATACTGAAGCTTTCTTT
TRBJ2-3 - 17 TRBV5-1 TRBD2 CASSLGRGGFFTDTQYF TGCGCCAGCAGCTTGGGTCGCGGGGGGTTTTTCACAGATACGCAGTATTTT
TRBJ1-2 few 16 TRBV10-3 - CAILAGTRLHNYGYTF TGTGCCATCTTGGCTGGGACTCGGCTTCATAACTATGGCTACACCTTC
TRBJ1-2 few 15 TRBV13 - CASSWGEGYNYGYTF TGTGCCAGCAGCTGGGGCGAGGGGTACAACTATGGCTACACCTTC
TRBJ2-5 - 18 TRBV4-2 TRBD2 CASSHGLAGGKGGETQYF TGTGCCAGCAGCCATGGACTAGCGGGGGGTAAAGGGGGAGAGACCCAGTACTTC
TRBJ1-6 - 16 TRBV7-6 TRBD1 CASSADRASYNSPLHF TGTGCCAGCAGCGCGGACAGGGCCTCCTATAATTCACCCCTCCACTTT
TRBJ2-2 - 15 TRBV11-3 TRBD2 CASSLVLADTGELFF TGTGCCAGCAGCTTAGTACTAGCGGACACCGGGGAGCTGTTTTTT
TRBJ2-3 - 17 TRBV5-1 - CASSLAGPVSSRDTQYF TGCGCCAGCAGCTTGGCCGGGCCAGTCAGCTCGAGGGATACGCAGTATTTT
TRBJ2-1 - 18 TRBV12-5 TRBD2 CASGPFSMRGAGRDEQFF TGTGCTAGTGGACCCTTCTCTATGCGGGGGGCCGGTCGGGATGAGCAGTTCTTC
TRBJ2-7 - 15 TRBV15 TRBD1 CATSRSRGNSYEQYF TGTGCCACCAGCCGGAGCAGGGGGAACTCCTACGAGCAGTACTTC
TRBJ1-4 - 12 TRBV2 - CASQAGDEKLFF TGTGCCAGCCAGGCAGGGGATGAAAAACTGTTTTTT